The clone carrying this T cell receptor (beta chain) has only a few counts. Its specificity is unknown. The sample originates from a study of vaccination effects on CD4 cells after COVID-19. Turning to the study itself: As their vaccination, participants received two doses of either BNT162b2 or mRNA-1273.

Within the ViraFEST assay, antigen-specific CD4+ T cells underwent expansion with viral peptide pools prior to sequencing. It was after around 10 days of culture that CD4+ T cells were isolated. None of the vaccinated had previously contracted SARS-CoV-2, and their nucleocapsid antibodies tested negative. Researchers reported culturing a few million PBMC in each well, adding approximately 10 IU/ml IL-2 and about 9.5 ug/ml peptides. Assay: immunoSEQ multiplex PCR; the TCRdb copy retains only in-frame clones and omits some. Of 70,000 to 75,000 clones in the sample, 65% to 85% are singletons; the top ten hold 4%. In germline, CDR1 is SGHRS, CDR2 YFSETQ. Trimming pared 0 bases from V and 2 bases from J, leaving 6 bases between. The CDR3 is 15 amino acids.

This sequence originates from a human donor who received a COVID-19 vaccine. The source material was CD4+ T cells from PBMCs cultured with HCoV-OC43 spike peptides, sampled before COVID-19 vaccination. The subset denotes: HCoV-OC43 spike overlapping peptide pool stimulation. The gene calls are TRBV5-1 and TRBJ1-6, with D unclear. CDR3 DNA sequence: TGCGCCAGCAGCTTGGGTGACACCTATAATTCACCCCTCCACTTT. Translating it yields CASSLGDTYNSPLHF.